These 3 T cell receptor beta chains share one sample of origin, sequenced in a study of T-cell memory formation after mild COVID-19. MiXCR, run by TCRdb on the 5' RACE reads, gives a single entry per CDR3 protein. This repertoire shows around 470,000 distinct CDR3 sequences, around 20% found once; its top ten account for 7.5% to 9.5%. The sample comprised PBMCs or a T cell subset sorted from them (not recorded which). Source of these receptors: an adult woman who had mild COVID-19 (a few samples of this study predate the infection). Cell type and time point are not known.

This chain links TRBV24-1 with TRBJ2-5; no reliable D call. Trimming took off 0 bases at V and 4 bases at J, with 11 bases between the two ends. Germline CDR1 KGHDR, CDR2 SFDVKD. The CDR3 totals 15 residues. CDR3 sequence reads: CATSDLQGWGETQYF. Written as DNA, the CDR3 is TGTGCCACCAGTGATTTGCAAGGCTGGGGAGAGACCCAGTACTTC.

This chain joins TRBV7-2 and TRBJ1-1, with D perhaps TRBD1 (6 bases). CDR1 and CDR2 from the germline V gene are SGHTA and FQGNSA. This CDR3 region has 14 residues. V lost 7 bases, J lost 0 bases, and 12 bases lay in between. CDR3 bases: TGTGCCAGCAACTCGGACAGACTGAACACTGAAGCTTTCTTT. Translating it yields CASNSDRLNTEAFF.

CDR3: CASSYRRGGDEQFF. The CDR3 DNA reads as TGTGCCAGCAGTTACCGTCGAGGGGGGGATGAGCAGTTCTTC. The J gene is TRBJ2-1, the V gene TRBV6-5, with D possibly matching TRBD2 (7 bases). The CDR3 has 14 amino acids. The V gene lost 2 bases and the J gene lost 8 bases, with 13 bases spanning the gap. Germline-derived CDR1 and CDR2 are MNHEY and SVGAGI.